Listed below are T cell receptor beta chains from one sample, sequenced in a study of shared clonotypes between healthy human individuals. Generated by immunoSEQ multiplex PCR, the TCRdb table keeps only in-frame clones and is missing some. The table records 800,000 to 1,200,000 clones, 75% to 85% of them present only once. Sequencing was performed on memory CD4+ T cells from PBMCs. The source of these receptors is a man between 18 and 35 years old in good health. Some clones in this sample may be carry-over from other donors' samples. Both conserved end residues are part of each CDR3. The D gene is left open where the match is weak. Size tells how often a clone was seen (once, few, many) or the class of an expanded clone, and some rows leave it out.

V: TRBV15
size: NA
D: NA
J: TRBJ2-5
CDR3: CATSREQETQYF
DNA: TGTGCCACCAGCAGAGAACAAGAGACCCAGTACTTC

V: TRBV29-1
size: NA
D: NA
J: TRBJ2-1
CDR3: CSVSPDSYNEQFF
DNA: TGCAGCGTTTCCCCCGACTCCTACAATGAGCAGTTCTTC

V: TRBV5-4
size: NA
D: NA
J: TRBJ1-1
CDR3: CASNRDVNTEAFF
DNA: TGTGCCAGCAACAGGGACGTGAACACTGAAGCTTTCTTT

V: TRBV7-2
size: NA
D: NA
J: TRBJ1-1
CDR3: CASSPPPRLTEAFF
DNA: TGTGCCAGCAGCCCCCCGCCCAGGCTCACTGAAGCTTTCTTT

V: TRBV7-2
size: NA
D: TRBD1
J: TRBJ1-5
CDR3: CASSLIWDSSNQPQHF
DNA: TGTGCCAGCAGCTTAATCTGGGACAGTAGCAATCAGCCCCAGCATTTT

V: TRBV7-9
size: once
D: NA
J: TRBJ2-3
CDR3: CASSPTGHRGADTQYF
DNA: TGTGCCAGCAGCCCAACCGGGCACAGAGGGGCAGATACGCAGTATTTT

V: TRBV4-1
size: NA
D: NA
J: TRBJ2-3
CDR3: CASSQAYAGSDTQYF
DNA: TGCGCCAGCAGCCAAGCGTATGCGGGGAGCGATACGCAGTATTTT

V: TRBV9
size: NA
D: TRBD2
J: TRBJ2-1
CDR3: CASSPLGGGLAAGEQFF
DNA: TGTGCCAGCAGTCCTCTCGGGGGGGGACTAGCGGCGGGAGAGCAGTTCTTC

V: TRBV7-9
size: NA
D: NA
J: TRBJ2-1
CDR3: CASSRGRGRFF
DNA: TGTGCCAGCAGCCGGGGCAGGGGACGGTTCTTC

V: TRBV2
size: NA
D: NA
J: TRBJ2-1
CDR3: CASSVEYNEQFF
DNA: TGTGCCAGCAGTGTAGAGTACAATGAGCAGTTCTTC

V: TRBV4-1
size: NA
D: TRBD2
J: TRBJ2-1
CDR3: CASSLYGLAEIYNEQFF
DNA: TGCGCCAGCAGCCTCTACGGACTAGCGGAGATCTACAATGAGCAGTTCTTC

V: TRBV7-7
size: NA
D: NA
J: TRBJ2-5
CDR3: CASSLMEGAEETQYF
DNA: TGTGCCAGCAGCTTAATGGAGGGAGCCGAAGAGACCCAGTACTTC

V: TRBV2
size: NA
D: NA
J: TRBJ2-2
CDR3: CASTQGPSNTGELFF
DNA: TGTGCCAGCACGCAGGGTCCGTCGAACACCGGGGAGCTGTTTTTT

V: TRBV30
size: NA
D: NA
J: TRBJ2-3
CDR3: CAWILGDTQYF
DNA: TGTGCCTGGATACTTGGAGATACGCAGTATTTT

V: TRBV28
size: NA
D: TRBD1
J: TRBJ1-3
CDR3: CASSSTDRTFSGNTIYF
DNA: TGTGCCAGCAGTTCCACGGACAGGACCTTCTCTGGAAACACCATATATTTT

V: TRBV7-9
size: NA
D: TRBD2
J: TRBJ2-1
CDR3: CASSLIGGRGEQFF
DNA: TGTGCCAGCAGCTTAATCGGCGGGAGGGGTGAGCAGTTCTTC

V: TRBV2
size: NA
D: TRBD1
J: TRBJ1-2
CDR3: CASSEGGQGVVRGYTF
DNA: TGTGCCAGCAGTGAAGGGGGACAGGGAGTAGTTCGTGGCTACACCTTC

V: TRBV30
size: few
D: NA
J: TRBJ1-4
CDR3: CAWSVRGTNEKLFF
DNA: TGTGCCTGGAGTGTACGGGGGACTAATGAAAAACTGTTTTTT

V: TRBV4-2
size: NA
D: TRBD1
J: TRBJ1-3
CDR3: CASSQGDRAGNTIYF
DNA: TGTGCCAGCAGCCAAGGGGACAGGGCGGGAAACACCATATATTTT

V: TRBV5-1
size: NA
D: TRBD2
J: TRBJ2-3
CDR3: CASSLAASGTAPTQYF
DNA: TGCGCCAGCAGCTTAGCAGCTAGCGGGACTGCTCCTACGCAGTATTTT

V: TRBV4-2
size: few
D: NA
J: TRBJ1-1
CDR3: CASSSRGTEAFF
DNA: TGTGCCAGCAGCTCCAGGGGTACTGAAGCTTTCTTT

V: TRBV18
size: NA
D: NA
J: TRBJ1-1
CDR3: CASSPLPEDTEAFF
DNA: TGTGCCAGCTCACCCTTGCCAGAGGACACTGAAGCTTTCTTT

V: TRBV2
size: few
D: NA
J: TRBJ2-3
CDR3: CASTTDTDTQYF
DNA: TGTGCCAGCACAACAGACACAGATACGCAGTATTTT

V: TRBV9
size: NA
D: TRBD2
J: TRBJ2-1
CDR3: CASSVDPSGRNNEQFF
DNA: TGTGCCAGCAGCGTAGACCCCAGCGGGAGGAACAATGAGCAGTTCTTC

V: TRBV19
size: NA
D: NA
J: TRBJ1-1
CDR3: CASRRQLNTEAFF
DNA: TGTGCCAGTAGGAGACAGCTGAACACTGAAGCTTTCTTT

V: TRBV4-1
size: once
D: TRBD2
J: TRBJ2-6
CDR3: CASSRGLAGSSGANVLTF
DNA: TGCGCCAGCAGCCGTGGACTAGCGGGATCCTCTGGGGCCAACGTCCTGACTTTC

V: TRBV2
size: few
D: NA
J: TRBJ2-1
CDR3: CASSLQGYNEQFF
DNA: TGTGCCAGCAGCTTACAGGGCTACAATGAGCAGTTCTTC

V: TRBV10-1
size: NA
D: NA
J: TRBJ1-4
CDR3: CASSDGSPNEKLFF
DNA: TGCGCCAGCAGTGACGGGTCACCTAATGAAAAACTGTTTTTT

V: TRBV5-1
size: NA
D: NA
J: TRBJ2-3
CDR3: CASTYRADTQYF
DNA: TGCGCCAGCACCTATAGGGCAGATACGCAGTATTTT

V: TRBV28
size: few
D: TRBD1
J: TRBJ2-7
CDR3: CASSLQSGGPSAYEQYF
DNA: TGTGCCAGCAGTTTACAATCAGGGGGCCCCAGCGCCTACGAGCAGTACTTC

V: TRBV28
size: once
D: NA
J: TRBJ1-5
CDR3: CASRRPGFAPQHF
DNA: TGTGCCAGCAGAAGGCCGGGGTTTGCGCCCCAGCATTTT

V: TRBV2
size: NA
D: NA
J: TRBJ2-7
CDR3: CASSESPAGASYEQYF
DNA: TGTGCCAGCAGTGAAAGTCCAGCGGGCGCTTCCTACGAGCAGTACTTC

V: TRBV6-1
size: once
D: NA
J: TRBJ2-3
CDR3: CASNWGLTQYF
DNA: TGTGCCAGCAATTGGGGTCTAACGCAGTATTTT

V: TRBV18
size: once
D: TRBD1
J: TRBJ2-7
CDR3: CASSADRGYEQYF
DNA: TGTGCCAGCTCAGCAGACAGGGGGTACGAGCAGTACTTC

V: TRBV15
size: few
D: NA
J: TRBJ1-2
CDR3: CATSSSIWAGDGYTF
DNA: TGTGCCACCAGCAGCTCTATATGGGCGGGAGATGGCTACACCTTC

V: TRBV19
size: NA
D: NA
J: TRBJ1-2
CDR3: CASSSAYGYTF
DNA: TGTGCCAGTAGTTCGGCCTATGGCTACACCTTC

V: TRBV5-1
size: few
D: NA
J: TRBJ1-1
CDR3: CASSFNGLASEAFF
DNA: TGCGCCAGCAGCTTCAACGGGCTGGCCTCTGAAGCTTTCTTT

V: TRBV19
size: NA
D: TRBD1
J: TRBJ2-4
CDR3: CASSGRQGPNIQYF
DNA: TGTGCCAGTAGTGGACGACAGGGGCCAAACATTCAGTACTTC